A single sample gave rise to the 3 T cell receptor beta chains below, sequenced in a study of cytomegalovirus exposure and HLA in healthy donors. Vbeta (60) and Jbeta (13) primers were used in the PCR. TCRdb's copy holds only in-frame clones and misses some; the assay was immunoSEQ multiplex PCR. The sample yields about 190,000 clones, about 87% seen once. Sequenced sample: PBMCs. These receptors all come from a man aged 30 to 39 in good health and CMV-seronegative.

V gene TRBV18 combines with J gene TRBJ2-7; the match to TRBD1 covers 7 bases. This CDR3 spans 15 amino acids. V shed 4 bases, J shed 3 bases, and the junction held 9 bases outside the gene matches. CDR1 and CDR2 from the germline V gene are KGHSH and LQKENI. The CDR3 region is CASSLDRVKDYEQYF. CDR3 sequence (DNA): TGTGCCAGCTCACTCGACAGGGTTAAGGACTACGAGCAGTACTTC.

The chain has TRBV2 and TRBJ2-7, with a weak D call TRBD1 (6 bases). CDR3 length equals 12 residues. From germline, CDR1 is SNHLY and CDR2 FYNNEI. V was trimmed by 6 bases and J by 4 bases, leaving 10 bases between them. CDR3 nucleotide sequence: TGTGCCAGCAGACGGGACACATACGAGCAGTACTTC. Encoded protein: CASRRDTYEQYF.

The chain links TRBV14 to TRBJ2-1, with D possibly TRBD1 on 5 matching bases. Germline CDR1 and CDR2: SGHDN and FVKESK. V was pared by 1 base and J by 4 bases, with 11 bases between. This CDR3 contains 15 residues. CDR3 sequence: CASSQAPGKYNEQFF. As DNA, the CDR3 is TGTGCCAGCAGCCAAGCGCCAGGGAAATACAATGAGCAGTTCTTC.